The clone carrying this T cell receptor beta chain was detected only a few times. The age range of participants was about 18 to 95 years, with residence in about two dozen US areas. The record originates from a study of blood T cell repertoires in COVID-19. Study as a whole: COVID-19 samples collected from the United States, Italy and Spain covered acute and convalescent phases. T cells, B-cell-depleted T cells, or PBMCs provided the cDNA or gDNA that served as material.

Germline trimming cut 0 bases from V and 4 bases from J; bases unmatched to any gene: 2. The germline V gene has CDR1 SGHTA and CDR2 FQGTGA. CDR3 length: 16 amino acids. In the source study's methods: It was from reference gene primer amplification that nucleated cell counts were estimated. Measured with immunoSEQ multiplex PCR; TCRdb has only the in-frame clones, and not every one. The V and J calls and clone size come from that table; D and trimming were worked out from the DNA. The sample includes around 380,000 clones, more than 75% of them seen just once. The TCR originated in a man aged 25 to 40 who had recovered from COVID-19. The chain is built from TRBV7-3 and TRBJ2-2; 10 bases align to TRBD2. The specimen was PBMCs or T cells enriched from blood (not recorded which). CDR3 sequence (DNA): TGTGCCAGCAGCTTAACCCTAGCGGGGGCCACCGGGGAGCTGTTTTTT. As protein: CASSLTLAGATGELFF.